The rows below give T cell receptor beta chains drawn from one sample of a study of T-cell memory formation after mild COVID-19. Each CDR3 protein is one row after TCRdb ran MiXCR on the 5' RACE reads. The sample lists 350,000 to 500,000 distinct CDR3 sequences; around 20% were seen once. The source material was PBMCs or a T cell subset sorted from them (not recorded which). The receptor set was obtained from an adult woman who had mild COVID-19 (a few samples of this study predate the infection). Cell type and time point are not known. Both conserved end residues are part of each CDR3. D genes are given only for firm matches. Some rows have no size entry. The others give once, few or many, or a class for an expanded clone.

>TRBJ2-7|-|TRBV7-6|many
CASSSQGSYEQYF
TGTGCCAGCAGCTCACAGGGCTCCTACGAGCAGTACTTC
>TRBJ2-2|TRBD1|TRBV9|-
CASSVGQGANTGELFF
TGTGCCAGCAGCGTAGGACAGGGGGCAAACACCGGGGAGCTGTTTTTT
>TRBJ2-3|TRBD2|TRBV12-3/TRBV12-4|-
CASSLAGGGDTQYF
TGTGCCAGCAGTTTAGCGGGCGGGGGGGATACGCAGTATTTT
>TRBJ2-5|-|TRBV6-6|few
CASSRLNQETQYF
TGTGCCAGCAGTAGACTGAACCAAGAGACCCAGTACTTC
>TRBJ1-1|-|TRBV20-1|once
CSAPPLGQVSAEAFF
TGCAGTGCCCCTCCATTGGGCCAGGTCTCGGCTGAAGCTTTCTTT
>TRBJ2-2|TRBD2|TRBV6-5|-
CASSYHGETSGGPLTGELFF
TGTGCCAGCAGTTACCACGGAGAGACTAGCGGGGGACCTCTCACCGGGGAGCTGTTTTTT
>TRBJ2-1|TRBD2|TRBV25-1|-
CASRPTPGTSGHNEQFF
TGTGCCAGCAGGCCCACCCCCGGGACTAGCGGACACAATGAGCAGTTCTTC
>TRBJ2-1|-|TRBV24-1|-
CATSVAGGAEQFF
TGTGCCACCAGTGTGGCCGGCGGGGCTGAGCAGTTCTTC
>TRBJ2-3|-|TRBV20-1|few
CSASIGRDTQYF
TGCAGTGCTAGCATCGGCCGAGATACGCAGTATTTT
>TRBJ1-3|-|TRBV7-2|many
CASSLDSSRNTIYF
TGTGCCAGCAGCTTAGATTCCTCCCGGAACACCATATATTTT
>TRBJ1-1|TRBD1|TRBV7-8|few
CASSPDRGRPGTEAFF
TGTGCCAGCAGCCCGGACAGGGGGCGCCCCGGGACTGAAGCTTTCTTT
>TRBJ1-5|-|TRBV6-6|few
CASSYSRGHGADNQPQHF
TGTGCCAGCAGTTACTCACGGGGGCACGGGGCTGATAATCAGCCCCAGCATTTT
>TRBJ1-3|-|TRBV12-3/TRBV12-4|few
CATKGGAGNTIYF
TGTGCCACCAAGGGGGGGGCTGGAAACACCATATATTTT
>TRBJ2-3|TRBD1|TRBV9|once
CASSIGTGGIADTQYF
TGTGCCAGCAGCATCGGGACAGGGGGCATCGCGGATACGCAGTATTTT
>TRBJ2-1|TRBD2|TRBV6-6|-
CASSYGGGPNEQFF
TGTGCCAGCAGTTACGGGGGAGGGCCGAATGAGCAGTTCTTC
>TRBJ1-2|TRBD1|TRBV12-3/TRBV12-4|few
CASSLSGTGEYYGRDTF
TGTGCCAGCAGTTTAAGCGGGACAGGGGAATACTATGGGCGTGACACCTTC